This T cell receptor beta chain was sequenced for a study of beta chain features in type 1 diabetes. This clone turned up a few times. Since all of the isolated RNA was reverse transcribed, expressed TCRB transcripts were what got sequenced. Measured with immunoSEQ multiplex PCR; TCRdb has only the in-frame clones, and not every one. The table records some 150,000 clones, 9% to 10% of them present only once. V was shortened by 5 bases and J by 1 base, with 11 bases between the two germline ends. The CDR3 has 14 residues. Germline V gene data show CDR1 as MGHRA and CDR2 as YSYEKL. What was sequenced was central memory CD4+ T cells from blood. The chain joins TRBV4-1 to TRBJ1-2; a weak D match, TRBD1 (6 bases). The TCR originated in a woman aged 40-49 years in good health. The DNA of the CDR3 is TGCGCCAGCAGCGCTTCGGACAGTAACTATGGCTACACCTTC. Translating it yields CASSASDSNYGYTF.